What follows are 10 T cell receptor beta chains derived from one specimen sequenced in a study of PD-L1 blockade in urothelial cancer. TCRdb's copy holds only in-frame clones and misses some; the assay was immunoSEQ multiplex PCR. The sample shows under 85,000 clones, approximately 90% of them seen only once. The time point: peripheral blood 6 weeks after treatment start. This sample comprised PBMCs, obtained around atezolizumab (anti-PD-L1) treatment. These receptors were obtained from a woman aged 80 or over with urothelial cancer.

The chain uses TRBV6-1 and TRBJ2-7, with D perhaps TRBD2 (6 bases). This CDR3 has 12 amino acids. CDR1 and CDR2 (germline): MNHNS, SASEGT. CDR3 residues: CAGGRDLYEQYF. Here the CDR3 DNA reads TGTGCTGGCGGGCGGGACCTATACGAGCAGTACTTC.

The CDR3 nucleotides read TGTGCCAGCAGCTCGGACAACGAGCAGTACTTC. As protein: CASSSDNEQYF. V usage is TRBV9 and J usage is TRBJ2-7; D may be TRBD1 (5 bases). CDR1 is SGDLS and CDR2 is YYNGEE in the germline V gene. This CDR3 contains 11 residues. Deletions cut 4 bases from V and 5 bases from J, with 7 bases between.

In this sample, this clone turned up once. The chain is built from TRBV25-1 and TRBJ1-5; tentative D call: TRBD1 (5 bases). CDR1 is MGHDK and CDR2 is SYGVNS in the germline V gene. This CDR3 has 12 amino acids. V was clipped by 5 bases and J by 9 bases, with 11 bases between them. DNA of the CDR3: TGTGCCAGCAGTCAGGGTTCAGGGCCCCAGCATTTT. Its translation is CASSQGSGPQHF.

The table lists this clone with a count of one. The chain links TRBV5-6 to TRBJ2-7; 9 nucleotides align to TRBD1. This CDR3 contains 16 residues. CDR1 is SGHDT, CDR2 YYEEEE, per germline. The V and J ends lost 4 bases and 2 bases, in that order; junction bases with no gene match: 10. In DNA form, the CDR3 reads TGTGCCAGCAGCCCGACCCCCGGGACAGGGCCCTACGAGCAGTACTTC. It translates to CASSPTPGTGPYEQYF.

The chain joins TRBV18 to TRBJ1-2, with D possibly being TRBD1 (5 bases). The V and J ends lost 4 bases and 7 bases respectively, with 16 bases between them. The CDR3 consists of 14 residues. The germline V gene encodes CDR1 KGHSH and CDR2 LQKENI. CDR3 sequence reads: CASSQQEFLGGYTF. The CDR3 DNA reads TGTGCCAGCTCACAACAGGAATTTTTAGGTGGCTACACCTTC.

The gene calls are TRBV6-5 and TRBJ2-7; D ambiguous. CDR3 length: 13 amino acids. Per the germline V gene, CDR1 is MNHEY and CDR2 is SVGAGI. V was clipped by 4 bases and J by 8 bases, with 15 bases between them. CDR3: CASSSLNPPKQYF. Here the CDR3 DNA reads TGTGCCAGCAGTTCACTAAACCCTCCCAAGCAGTACTTC.

The chain links TRBV19 to TRBJ1-1; TRBD1 is a possible D gene (6 bases). V was trimmed by 5 bases and J by 5 bases, leaving 12 bases between them. The CDR3 is 13 residues long. Per germline, CDR1 LNHDA and CDR2 SQIVND (reference sequence). CDR3 sequence (DNA): TGTGCCAGTAGTCATCTTAGGGGGACTGAAGCTTTCTTT. Amino acids: CASSHLRGTEAFF.

V gene TRBV6-5 combines with J gene TRBJ1-5; D unresolved. In germline, CDR1 is MNHEY, CDR2 SVGAGI. Trimming took 6 bases from V and 3 from J, leaving 15 bases between them. This CDR3 contains 15 residues. The CDR3 coding sequence is TGTGCCAGCAGGTCAGGCTCCCGGTCCAATCAGCCCCAGCATTTT. It translates to CASRSGSRSNQPQHF.

The chain employs TRBV18 and TRBJ1-2; 10 nucleotides line up with TRBD1. Germline trimming cut 4 bases from V and 2 bases from J; bases unmatched to any gene: 4. This CDR3 spans 15 amino acids. Germline CDR1 reads KGHSH; CDR2 reads LQKENI. CDR3 region: CASSLATGGNYGYTF. The DNA of the CDR3 is TGTGCCAGCTCACTAGCGACAGGGGGCAACTATGGCTACACCTTC.

On this clone: Other nucleotide sequences in the sample specify the same CDR3. This chain uses TRBV29-1 with TRBJ2-7; no reliable D call. Germline values: CDR1 SQVTM, CDR2 ANQGSEA. V lost 6 bases to trimming and J lost 1 base, with 4 bases between them. This CDR3 has 10 residues. CDR3 sequence reads: CSVLSYEQYF. CDR3 sequence (DNA): TGCAGCGTCCTATCCTACGAGCAGTACTTC.